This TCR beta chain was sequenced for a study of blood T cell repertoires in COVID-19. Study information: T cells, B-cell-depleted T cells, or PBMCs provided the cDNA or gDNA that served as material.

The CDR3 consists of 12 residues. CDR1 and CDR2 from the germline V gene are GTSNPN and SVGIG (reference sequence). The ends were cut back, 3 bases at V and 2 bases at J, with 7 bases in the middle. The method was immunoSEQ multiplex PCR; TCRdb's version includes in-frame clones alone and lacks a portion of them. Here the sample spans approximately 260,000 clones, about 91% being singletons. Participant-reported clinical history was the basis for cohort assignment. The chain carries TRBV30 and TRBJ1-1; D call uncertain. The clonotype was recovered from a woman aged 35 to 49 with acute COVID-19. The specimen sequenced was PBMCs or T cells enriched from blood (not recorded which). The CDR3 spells CAWRRHNTEAFF. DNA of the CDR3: TGTGCCTGGAGGAGACACAACACTGAAGCTTTCTTT. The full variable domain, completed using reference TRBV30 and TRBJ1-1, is SQTIHQWPATLVQPVGSPLSLECTVEGTSNPNLYWYRQAAGRGLQLLFYSVGIGQISSEVPQNLSASRPQDRQFILSSKKLLLSDSGFYLCAWRRHNTEAFFGQGTRLTVV.